This entry describes one TCR beta chain. These data originate in a study of blood T cells in healthy people across ages. Across the study: Through template switching, about one barcoded beta molecule was captured per two T cells, as measured in model experiments.

For the second PCR, which ran for about 6 to 11 cycles, a sample-barcoded 5' primer and a J-beta primer mix were used. One entry per CDR3 protein results from TCRdb running MiXCR on the 5' RACE reads. Counted here are about a million distinct CDR3 sequences, roughly 51% occurring once; the ten biggest clones make up about 20%. CDR1 and CDR2 (germline): MDHEN, SYDVKM. CDR3 length: 14 residues. The receptor was isolated from a woman aged 60 to 75 in good health. The sample taken for sequencing was blood. The chain links TRBV28 to TRBJ2-4; tentatively, D is TRBD2 (6 bases). The DNA matches TRBJ2-7 better at its end, which makes the J call doubtful. CDR3 in amino acids: CASSFETSWGEQYF. In nucleotides, the CDR3 is TGTGCCAGCAGTTTTGAGACTAGTTGGGGCGAGCAGTACTTC.